What follows are 24 T cell receptor beta chains derived from one specimen sequenced in a study of shared clonotypes between healthy human individuals. Assay: immunoSEQ multiplex PCR; the TCRdb copy retains only in-frame clones and omits some. Here the sample spans fewer than 600,000 clones, 75% to 85% being singletons. Sequenced: PBMCs. These receptor sequences come from a woman aged 40 to 50 in good health. Some clones in this sample may be carry-over from other donors' samples.

This clone was detected ten times or more. The chain carries TRBV7-2 and TRBJ2-1; 9 nucleotides agree with TRBD1. Germline V gene data show CDR1 as SGHTA and CDR2 as FQGNSA. V lost 4 bases and J lost 3; bases outside the gene matches: 4. The CDR3 runs 15 residues. DNA of the CDR3: TGTGCCAGCAGCTCAATGACAGGGGGCTACAATGAGCAGTTCTTC. Translation gives CASSSMTGGYNEQFF.

The rearrangement uses TRBV9 and TRBJ2-3; weak D call: TRBD1 (5 bases). The CDR3 totals 17 residues. From germline, CDR1 is SGDLS and CDR2 YYNGEE. V was pared by 2 bases and J by 5 bases, with 21 bases between. The chain's CDR3 is CASSVSVQGNSQDTQYF. In DNA form, the CDR3 reads TGTGCCAGCAGCGTGTCCGTCCAGGGAAATTCACAAGATACGCAGTATTTT.

The chain has TRBV2 and TRBJ2-5; TRBD2 matches at 7 bases. The end of the DNA is better explained by TRBJ2-7, so the J call may be wrong. Germline values: CDR1 SNHLY, CDR2 FYNNEI. The CDR3 extends over 15 amino acids. The CDR3 loop reads CASSDSLAVPYEQYF. The CDR3 DNA reads TGTGCCAGCAGTGACAGCCTAGCGGTCCCCTACGAGCAGTACTTC.

V gene TRBV5-4 combines with J gene TRBJ2-7; 7 bases agree with TRBD1. V shed 4 bases and J 5 bases; nucleotides not matched to a gene: 3. Germline V gives CDR1 SGHNT, CDR2 YYREEE (reference sequence). CDR3 length: 12 amino acids. CDR3 in amino acids: CASSIDRDEQYF. In DNA form, the CDR3 reads TGTGCCAGCAGCATAGACAGGGACGAGCAGTACTTC.

A remark on this clone: This same CDR3 is encoded by further DNA sequences in the sample. This chain uses TRBV15 with TRBJ2-7; a possible D gene is TRBD2 (5 bases). Trimming cost V 1 base and J 3 bases, with 10 bases left between them. The CDR3 sequence is 14 residues long. Germline V gene sequence: CDR1 LNHNV, CDR2 YYDKDF (reference sequence). CDR3 amino acids: CATSRGLAGYEQYF. The CDR3 nucleotides are TGTGCCACCAGCAGAGGGCTAGCAGGCTACGAGCAGTACTTC.

This chain links TRBV7-2 with TRBJ1-2; 9 bases are shared with TRBD1. Germline CDR1 reads SGHTA; CDR2 reads FQGNSA. Losses at the gene ends were 5 bases for V and 1 base for J; bases not matched to a gene: 14. The CDR3 is 18 amino acids. The CDR3 nucleotides are TGTGCCAGCAGCCTCCAAACAGGGGGCCCCTATATTAACTATGGCTACACCTTC. Its translation: CASSLQTGGPYINYGYTF.

The chain uses TRBV7-2 and TRBJ2-1, with a weak D call TRBD1 (6 bases). The CDR3 sequence is 14 residues long. V lost 7 bases, J lost 8 bases, and 18 bases lay in between. The germline V gene encodes CDR1 SGHTA and CDR2 FQGNSA. CDR3: CASKGRAGEDEQFF. CDR3 nucleotide sequence: TGTGCCAGCAAAGGACGGGCAGGGGAAGATGAGCAGTTCTTC.

V usage is TRBV7-3 and J usage is TRBJ2-5, with TRBD2 identical over 7 bases. The length of the CDR3 is 17 residues. The ends lost 1 base at V and 0 bases at J; junction bases unmatched: 8. Germline V gene sequence: CDR1 SGHTA, CDR2 FQGTGA. CDR3 loop: CASSLRPPGLNQETQYF. In DNA, the CDR3 is TGTGCCAGCAGCTTAAGGCCACCGGGACTAAACCAAGAGACCCAGTACTTC.

CDR3 region: CASSPSAGGRGYTF. CDR3 bases: TGTGCCAGCAGCCCCAGTGCGGGGGGGCGCGGCTACACCTTC. The gene calls are TRBV9 and TRBJ1-2; possible D gene TRBD1, 6 bases. Looked up from germline, CDR1 is SGDLS and CDR2 is YYNGEE. Trimming pared 4 bases from V and 8 bases from J, leaving 18 bases between. CDR3 length: 14 residues.

This chain connects TRBV11-2 to TRBJ2-1, with D hard to call. This CDR3 is built from 16 residues. Trimming took 4 bases from V and 0 from J, leaving 13 bases between them. Germline lookup yields CDR1 SGHAT and CDR2 FQNNGV. The CDR3 is CASSSSRSSSYNEQFF. The CDR3 region has the DNA TGTGCCAGCAGCTCCTCGCGGTCAAGCTCCTACAATGAGCAGTTCTTC.

This clone was observed a few times. The chain carries TRBV28 and TRBJ1-5; D is uncertain. Germline-derived CDR1 and CDR2 are MDHEN and SYDVKM. Trimming shortened V by 6 bases and J by 5 bases, and 11 bases separated the two germline ends. The CDR3 consists of 13 residues. Here the CDR3 DNA reads TGTGCCAGCAGACCCCGAGGCGATCAGCCCCAGCATTTT. Protein sequence: CASRPRGDQPQHF.

V usage is TRBV6-5 and J usage is TRBJ2-1; possibly TRBD2 for D (6 bases). The V gene's germline CDR1 is MNHEY and CDR2 SVGAGI. CDR3 length: 12 amino acids. Between the trimmed V and J ends, which lost 0 bases and 15 bases, there was a span of 12 bases. For the CDR3, the DNA is TGTGCCAGCAGTTACTCTGGGGGGAGGAGGTTCTTC. This translates into CASSYSGGRRFF.

The V gene is TRBV30, the J gene TRBJ1-5; 8 nucleotides agree with TRBD1. From germline, CDR1 is GTSNPN and CDR2 SVGIG (reference sequence). This CDR3 comprises 16 residues. The junction had 10 bases not matched to a gene; V was cut back by 2 bases and J by 4 bases. Written as DNA, the CDR3 is TGTGCCTGGAGTCCCCCCCCCGGGACAGGTAATCAGCCCCAGCATTTT. Its protein product is CAWSPPPGTGNQPQHF.

The J gene is TRBJ2-7, the V gene TRBV29-1, with D unclear. V was pared by 4 bases and J by 0 bases, with 13 bases between. Germline V CDR1 and CDR2: SQVTM, ANQGSEA. This CDR3 has 14 residues. This chain's CDR3 is CSVAGSGSSYEQYF. For the CDR3, the DNA is TGCAGCGTTGCCGGATCGGGTAGCTCCTACGAGCAGTACTTC.

The chain employs TRBV7-2 and TRBJ1-5; D gene uncertain. V lost 0 bases and J lost 0, with 15 bases in between. From germline, CDR1 is SGHTA and CDR2 FQGNSA. The CDR3 sequence is 18 residues long. The CDR3 sequence is CASSLAATDTYSNQPQHF. The CDR3 nucleotides are TGTGCCAGCAGCTTAGCGGCGACGGATACATATAGCAATCAGCCCCAGCATTTT.

V usage is TRBV6-1 and J usage is TRBJ2-5, with 8 bases aligning to TRBD2. This CDR3 spans 14 amino acids. The V segment lost 9 bases and the J segment 2 bases; nucleotides outside the gene matches: 8. In germline, CDR1 is MNHNS, CDR2 SASEGT. The CDR3 bases are TGTGCCAGTGCCCGGGGACTAGGACAAGAGACCCAGTACTTC. Translated, it gives CASARGLGQETQYF.

This clone has only a few counts. The chain employs TRBV10-2 and TRBJ1-2; D may be TRBD1 (6 bases). Germline V CDR1 and CDR2: WSHSY, SAAADI. CDR3 length: 14 residues. Trimming took 5 bases from V and 2 from J, leaving 12 bases between them. For the CDR3, the DNA is TGCGCCAGCAGTCCTACAGGGTTCAACTATGGCTACACCTTC. This encodes CASSPTGFNYGYTF.

V usage is TRBV19 and J usage is TRBJ2-2, with 9 bases aligning to TRBD2. The CDR3 is 15 amino acids. Germline values: CDR1 LNHDA, CDR2 SQIVND (reference sequence). V gave up 5 bases and J gave up 5 bases; unmatched junction bases: 6. Here the CDR3 reads CASSPSGTVTGELFF. The CDR3, as DNA: TGTGCCAGTAGTCCTAGCGGGACAGTTACCGGGGAGCTGTTTTTT.

V is TRBV7-6 and J is TRBJ2-5; D remains unclear. Germline V gene lookup returns CDR1 SGHVS and CDR2 FNYEAQ. This CDR3 contains 11 residues. V shed 0 bases and J shed 4 bases, with 0 bases lying between them. In nucleotides, the CDR3 is TGTGCCAGCAGCTTAGCAGAGACCCAGTACTTC. This gives the protein CASSLAETQYF.

The chain recombines TRBV29-1 with TRBJ2-4; the match to TRBD2 covers 9 bases. The V gene's germline CDR1 is SQVTM and CDR2 ANQGSEA. This CDR3 region has 13 residues. The V and J ends lost 6 bases and 9 bases, in that order; junction bases with no gene match: 9. The CDR3 here is CSVAASGDGIQYF. Here the CDR3 DNA reads TGCAGCGTAGCTGCTAGCGGGGATGGCATTCAGTACTTC.

The chain is built from TRBV5-6 and TRBJ2-7; 9 nucleotides line up with TRBD1. The J segment lost 7 bases and the V segment lost 4 bases, leaving 6 bases of the junction unmatched. The germline V gene has CDR1 SGHDT and CDR2 YYEEEE. The CDR3 has 13 amino acids. CDR3 sequence: CASSHTGGGEQYF. The CDR3 DNA is TGTGCCAGCAGCCACACAGGGGGCGGTGAGCAGTACTTC.

The chain recombines TRBV4-3 with TRBJ2-3, with 9 bases lining up with TRBD2. This CDR3 comprises 18 residues. After removal of 0 bases from V and 6 bases from J, the junction contained 13 bases not matched to a gene. CDR1 LGHNA and CDR2 YSLEER come from the germline V gene. The CDR3 is CASSQEGVIAGAGDTQYF. The CDR3 DNA sequence: TGCGCCAGCAGCCAAGAAGGGGTAATAGCGGGAGCCGGTGATACGCAGTATTTT.

The chain has TRBV6-5 and TRBJ1-1, with D possibly matching TRBD1 (6 bases). V gave up 5 bases and J gave up 6 bases, with 10 bases separating them. The germline gives CDR1 MNHEY, CDR2 SVGAGI. The CDR3 is 12 amino acids. This CDR3 is CASSRTAAEAFF. CDR3 nucleotides: TGTGCCAGCAGTCGGACAGCGGCTGAAGCTTTCTTT.

V usage is TRBV10-3 and J usage is TRBJ1-1; D perhaps matches TRBD1 (5 bases). The ends were cut back, 0 bases at V and 0 bases at J, with 8 bases in the middle. This CDR3 has 15 residues. Looked up from germline, CDR1 is ENHRY and CDR2 is SYGVKD. The CDR3 spells CAISESQGMNTEAFF. The CDR3, as DNA: TGTGCCATCAGTGAGTCGCAGGGAATGAACACTGAAGCTTTCTTT.